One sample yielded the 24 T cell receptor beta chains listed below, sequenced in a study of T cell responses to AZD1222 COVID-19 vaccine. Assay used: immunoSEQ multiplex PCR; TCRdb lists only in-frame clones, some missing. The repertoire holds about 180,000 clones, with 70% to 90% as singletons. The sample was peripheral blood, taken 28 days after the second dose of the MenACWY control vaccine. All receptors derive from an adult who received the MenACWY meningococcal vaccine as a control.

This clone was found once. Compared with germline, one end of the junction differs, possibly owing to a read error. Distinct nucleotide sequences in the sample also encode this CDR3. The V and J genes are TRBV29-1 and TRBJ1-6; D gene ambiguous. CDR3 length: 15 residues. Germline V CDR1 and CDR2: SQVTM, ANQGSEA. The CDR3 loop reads CSVSLLPRDNSPLHF. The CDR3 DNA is TGCAGCGTTTCCCTCCTCCCGAGGGATAATTCACCCCTCCACTTC.

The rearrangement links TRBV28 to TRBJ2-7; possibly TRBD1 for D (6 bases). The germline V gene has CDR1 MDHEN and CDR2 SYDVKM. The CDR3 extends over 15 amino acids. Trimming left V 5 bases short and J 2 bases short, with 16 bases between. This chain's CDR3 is CASSPTFTGTYEQYF. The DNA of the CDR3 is TGTGCCAGCAGTCCAACCTTTACAGGGACCTACGAGCAGTACTTC.

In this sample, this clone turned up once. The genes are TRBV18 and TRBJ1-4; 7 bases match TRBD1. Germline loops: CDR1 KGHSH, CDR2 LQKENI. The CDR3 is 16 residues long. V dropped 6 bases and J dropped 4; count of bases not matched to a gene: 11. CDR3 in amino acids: CASSFGRQGNNEKLFF. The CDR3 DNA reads TGTGCCAGCTCGTTCGGACGACAGGGCAATAATGAAAAACTGTTTTTT.

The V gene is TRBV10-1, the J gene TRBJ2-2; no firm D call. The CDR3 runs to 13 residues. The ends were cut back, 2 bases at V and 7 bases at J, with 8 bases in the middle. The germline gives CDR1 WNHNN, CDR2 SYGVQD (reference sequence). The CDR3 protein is CASSEMVSGELFF. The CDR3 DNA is TGCGCCAGCAGTGAGATGGTTAGCGGGGAGCTGTTTTTT.

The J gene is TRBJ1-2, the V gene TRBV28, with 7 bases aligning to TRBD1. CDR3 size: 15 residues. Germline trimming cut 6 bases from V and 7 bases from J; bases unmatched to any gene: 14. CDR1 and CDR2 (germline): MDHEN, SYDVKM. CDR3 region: CASRTPQGIRVGYTF. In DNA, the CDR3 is TGTGCCAGCAGGACCCCACAGGGGATTAGAGTTGGCTACACCTTC.

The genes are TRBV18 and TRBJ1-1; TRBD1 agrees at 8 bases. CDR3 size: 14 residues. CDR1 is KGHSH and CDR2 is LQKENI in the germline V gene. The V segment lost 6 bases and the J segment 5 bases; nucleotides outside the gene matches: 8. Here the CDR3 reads CASSTGVEETEAFF. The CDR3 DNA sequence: TGTGCCAGCTCGACAGGGGTTGAGGAGACTGAAGCTTTCTTT.

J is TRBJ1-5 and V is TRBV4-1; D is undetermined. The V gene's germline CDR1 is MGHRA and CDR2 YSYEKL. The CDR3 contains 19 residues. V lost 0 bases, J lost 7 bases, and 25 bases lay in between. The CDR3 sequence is CASSQDRQRTSPGSQPQHF. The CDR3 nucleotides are TGCGCCAGCAGCCAAGATCGCCAGAGGACCTCCCCCGGGTCGCAGCCCCAGCATTTT.

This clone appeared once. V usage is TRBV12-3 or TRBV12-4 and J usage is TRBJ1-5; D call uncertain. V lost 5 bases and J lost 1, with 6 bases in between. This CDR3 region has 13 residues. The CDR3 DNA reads TGTGCCAGCAGTCCCCAAAGCAATCAGCCCCAGCATTTT. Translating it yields CASSPQSNQPQHF.

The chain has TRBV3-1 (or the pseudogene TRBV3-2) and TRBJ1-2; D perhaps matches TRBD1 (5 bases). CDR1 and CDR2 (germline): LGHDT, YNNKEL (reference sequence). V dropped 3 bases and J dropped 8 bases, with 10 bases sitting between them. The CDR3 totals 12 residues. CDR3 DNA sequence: TGTGCCAGCAGCCAGGGGCTCGGGGGCTACACCTTC. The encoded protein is CASSQGLGGYTF.

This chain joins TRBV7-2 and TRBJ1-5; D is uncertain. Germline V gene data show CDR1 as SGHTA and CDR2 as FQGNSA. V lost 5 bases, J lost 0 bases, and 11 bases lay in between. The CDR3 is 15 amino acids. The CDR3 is CASSVIAYSNQPQHF. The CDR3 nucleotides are TGTGCCAGCAGCGTCATCGCGTATAGCAATCAGCCCCAGCATTTT.

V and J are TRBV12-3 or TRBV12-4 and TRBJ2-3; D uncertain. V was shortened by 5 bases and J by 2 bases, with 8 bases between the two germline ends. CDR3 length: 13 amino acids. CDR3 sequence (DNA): TGTGCCAGCAGTGACCACCTCACAGATACGCAGTATTTT. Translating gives CASSDHLTDTQYF.

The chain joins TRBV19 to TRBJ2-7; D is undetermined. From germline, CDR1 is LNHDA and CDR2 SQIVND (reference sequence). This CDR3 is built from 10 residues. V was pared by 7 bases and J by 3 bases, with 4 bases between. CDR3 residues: CASTDYEQYF. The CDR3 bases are TGTGCCAGTACTGACTACGAGCAGTACTTC.

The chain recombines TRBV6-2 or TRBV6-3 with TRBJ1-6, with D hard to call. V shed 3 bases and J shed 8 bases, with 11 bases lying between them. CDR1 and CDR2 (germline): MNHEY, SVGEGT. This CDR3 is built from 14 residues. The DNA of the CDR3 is TGTGCCAGCAGTTATGAAGCCTCGGATTCACCCCTCCACTTT. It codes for CASSYEASDSPLHF.

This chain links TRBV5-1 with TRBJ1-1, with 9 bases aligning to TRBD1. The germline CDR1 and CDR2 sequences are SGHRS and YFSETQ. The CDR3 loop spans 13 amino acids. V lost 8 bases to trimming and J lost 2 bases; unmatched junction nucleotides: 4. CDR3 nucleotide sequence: TGCGCCAGTGGACAGGGGATCAACACTGAAGCTTTCTTT. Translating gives CASGQGINTEAFF.

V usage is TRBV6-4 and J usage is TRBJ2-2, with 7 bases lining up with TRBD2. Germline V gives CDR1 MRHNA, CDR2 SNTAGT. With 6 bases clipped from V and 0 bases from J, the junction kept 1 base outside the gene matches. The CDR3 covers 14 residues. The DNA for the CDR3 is TGTGCCAGCAGAGCGGGATCGAACACCGGGGAGCTGTTTTTT. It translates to CASRAGSNTGELFF.

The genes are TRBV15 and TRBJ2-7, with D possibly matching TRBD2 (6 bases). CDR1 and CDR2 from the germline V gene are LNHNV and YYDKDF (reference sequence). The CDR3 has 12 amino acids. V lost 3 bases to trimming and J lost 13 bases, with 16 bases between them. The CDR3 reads CATSRGEAMPYF. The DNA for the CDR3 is TGTGCCACCAGCAGGGGGGAGGCTATGCCCTACTTC.

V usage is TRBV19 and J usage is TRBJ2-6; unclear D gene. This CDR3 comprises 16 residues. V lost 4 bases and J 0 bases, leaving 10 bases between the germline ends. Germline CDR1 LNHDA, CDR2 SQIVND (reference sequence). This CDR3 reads CASSRGVRSGANVLTF. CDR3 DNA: TGTGCCAGTAGTAGGGGTGTGCGCTCTGGGGCCAACGTCCTGACTTTC.

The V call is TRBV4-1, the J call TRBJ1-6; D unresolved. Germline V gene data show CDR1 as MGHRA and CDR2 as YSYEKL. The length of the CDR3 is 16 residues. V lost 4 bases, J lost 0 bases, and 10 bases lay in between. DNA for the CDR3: TGCGCCAGCAGCCCCGACCCTAGCTCCTATAATTCACCCCTCCACTTT. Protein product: CASSPDPSSYNSPLHF.

The CDR3 region has the DNA TGTGCCAGCAGTCCCCCGCGACAGCCTGGAAACACCATATATTTT. It is translated as CASSPPRQPGNTIYF. This chain joins TRBV6-2 or TRBV6-3 and TRBJ1-3; maybe TRBD1 (5 bases). The germline CDR1 and CDR2 sequences are MNHEY and SVGEGT. This CDR3 spans 15 amino acids. The V end was cut by 5 bases, the J end by 2 bases, with 13 bases between.

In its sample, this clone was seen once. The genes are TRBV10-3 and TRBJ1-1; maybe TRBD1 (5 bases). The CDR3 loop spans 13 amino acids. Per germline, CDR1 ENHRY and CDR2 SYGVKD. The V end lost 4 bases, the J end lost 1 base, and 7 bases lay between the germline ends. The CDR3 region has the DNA TGTGCCATCAGTGGGGGCCAGAACACTGAAGCTTTCTTT. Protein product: CAISGGQNTEAFF.

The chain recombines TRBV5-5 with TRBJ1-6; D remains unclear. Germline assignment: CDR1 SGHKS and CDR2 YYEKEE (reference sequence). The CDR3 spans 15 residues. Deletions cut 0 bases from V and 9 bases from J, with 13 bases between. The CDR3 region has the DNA TGTGCCAGCAGCTTGGGTGACGGCTGGGGTTCACCCCTCCACTTT. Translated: CASSLGDGWGSPLHF.

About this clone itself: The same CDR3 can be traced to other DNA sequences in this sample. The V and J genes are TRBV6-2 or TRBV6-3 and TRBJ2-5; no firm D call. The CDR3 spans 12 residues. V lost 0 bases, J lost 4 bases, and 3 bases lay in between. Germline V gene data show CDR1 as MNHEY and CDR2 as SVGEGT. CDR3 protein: CASSYSGETQYF. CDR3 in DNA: TGTGCCAGCAGTTACTCGGGAGAGACCCAGTACTTC.

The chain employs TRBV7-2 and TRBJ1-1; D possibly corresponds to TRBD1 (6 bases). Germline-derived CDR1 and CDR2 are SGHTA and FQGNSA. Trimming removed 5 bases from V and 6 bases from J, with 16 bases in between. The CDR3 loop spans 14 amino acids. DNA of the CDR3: TGTGCCAGCAGCCCCCGGACAGATTCGCCTGAAGCTTTCTTT. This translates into CASSPRTDSPEAFF.

CDR3 protein: CASSLQANYGYTF. In DNA, the CDR3 is TGTGCCAGCAGTCTACAGGCTAACTATGGCTACACCTTC. This chain uses TRBV12-3 or TRBV12-4 with TRBJ1-2; maybe TRBD1 (5 bases). The CDR3 is 13 residues long. Trimming shortened V by 5 bases and J by 0 bases, and 7 bases separated the two germline ends.